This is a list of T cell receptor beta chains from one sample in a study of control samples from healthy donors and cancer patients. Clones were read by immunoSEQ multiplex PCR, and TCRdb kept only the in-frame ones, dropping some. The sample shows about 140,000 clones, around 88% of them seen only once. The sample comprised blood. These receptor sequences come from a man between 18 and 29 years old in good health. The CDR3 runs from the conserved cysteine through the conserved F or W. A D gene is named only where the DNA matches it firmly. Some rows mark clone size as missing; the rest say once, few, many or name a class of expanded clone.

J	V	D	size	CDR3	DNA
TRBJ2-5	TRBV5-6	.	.	CASSPMGYETQYF	TGTGCCAGCAGCCCGATGGGTTACGAGACCCAGTACTTC
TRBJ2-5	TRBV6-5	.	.	CASSRMGADQETQYF	TGTGCCAGCAGTAGGATGGGGGCCGATCAAGAGACCCAGTACTTC
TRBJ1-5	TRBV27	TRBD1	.	CASSLLSTGGNQPQHF	TGTGCCAGCAGTTTACTCTCGACAGGGGGCAATCAGCCCCAGCATTTT
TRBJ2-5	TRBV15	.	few	CATQRARQETQYF	TGTGCCACCCAAAGGGCCCGGCAAGAGACCCAGTACTTC
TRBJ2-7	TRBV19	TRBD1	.	CASRSPGQNYEQYF	TGTGCCAGTAGGTCGCCGGGACAGAACTACGAGCAGTACTTC
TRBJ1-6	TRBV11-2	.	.	CASSAHRDGSPLHF	TGTGCCAGCAGCGCTCACAGGGATGGCTCACCCCTCCACTTT
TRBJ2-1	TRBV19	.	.	CASSDGVITMSQFF	TGTGCCAGTAGTGATGGGGTGATTACAATGTCGCAGTTCTTC
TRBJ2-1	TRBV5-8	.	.	CASSFALGGAEQFF	TGTGCCAGCAGCTTTGCCCTCGGCGGCGCTGAGCAGTTCTTC
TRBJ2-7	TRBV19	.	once	CASSNRDQRGEQYF	TGTGCCAGTAGTAACAGGGACCAGCGCGGGGAGCAGTACTTC
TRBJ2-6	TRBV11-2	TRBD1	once	CASSLGQGNAGANVLTF	TGTGCCAGCAGCTTAGGACAGGGTAACGCTGGGGCCAACGTCCTGACTTTC
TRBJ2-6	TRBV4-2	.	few	CASSQGQAGANVLTF	TGTGCCAGCAGCCAAGGTCAGGCTGGGGCCAACGTCCTGACTTTC
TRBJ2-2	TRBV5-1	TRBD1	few	CASSEDRASTGELFF	TGCGCCAGCAGCGAGGACAGGGCAAGCACCGGGGAGCTGTTTTTT
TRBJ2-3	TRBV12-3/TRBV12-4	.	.	CASSLAIDTQYF	TGTGCCAGCAGTTTAGCGATAGATACGCAGTATTTT
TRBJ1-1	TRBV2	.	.	CASSWLLVNTEAFF	TGTGCCAGCAGCTGGTTATTAGTGAACACTGAAGCTTTCTTT
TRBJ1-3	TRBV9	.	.	CASSVTTAGNTIYF	TGTGCCAGCAGCGTAACCACAGCTGGAAACACCATATATTTT
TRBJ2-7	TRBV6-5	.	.	CASRGHEPSYEQYF	TGTGCCAGCAGAGGACATGAACCTTCCTACGAGCAGTACTTC